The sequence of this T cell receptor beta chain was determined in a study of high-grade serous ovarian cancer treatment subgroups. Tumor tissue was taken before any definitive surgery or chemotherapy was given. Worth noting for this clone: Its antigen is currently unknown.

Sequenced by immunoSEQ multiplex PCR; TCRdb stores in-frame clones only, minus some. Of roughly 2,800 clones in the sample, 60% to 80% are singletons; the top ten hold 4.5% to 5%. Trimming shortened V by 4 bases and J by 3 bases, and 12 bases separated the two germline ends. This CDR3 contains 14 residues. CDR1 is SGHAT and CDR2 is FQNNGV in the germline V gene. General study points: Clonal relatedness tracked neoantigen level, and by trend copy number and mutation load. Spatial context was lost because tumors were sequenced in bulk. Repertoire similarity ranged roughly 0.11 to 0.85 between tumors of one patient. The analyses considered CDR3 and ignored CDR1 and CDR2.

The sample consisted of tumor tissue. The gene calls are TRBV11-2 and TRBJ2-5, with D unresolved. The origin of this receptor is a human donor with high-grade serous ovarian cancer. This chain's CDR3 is CASSSAPAEETQYF. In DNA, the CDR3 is TGTGCCAGCAGCTCCGCCCCCGCCGAAGAGACCCAGTACTTC.